The T cell receptor (beta chain) under discussion was sequenced for a study of identical twins. General study results and limits: A cross-sectional statistical analysis, not follow-up of the same donors, supported the conclusions.

Germline-derived CDR1 and CDR2 are MGHDK and SYGVNS. The CDR3 consists of 15 residues. J gave up 6 bases and V 4 bases, and 4 bases lay outside the gene matches. A template switching step contributed a universal primer site, while unique molecular identifiers were present in the cDNA. TCRdb reprocessed the 5' RACE reads via MiXCR and lists one record per CDR3 protein. Here the sample spans hundreds of thousands of distinct CDR3 sequences, about 20% being singletons. A word on this clonotype: As yet, its antigen is unknown.

The same specimen was also included in a second study, on T cells expressing NK-cell markers.

The V gene is TRBV25-1, the J gene TRBJ2-2, with 11 bases identical to TRBD1. This clonotype was obtained from a woman under 30 in good health. Sequencing was carried out using PBMCs. The CDR3 DNA reads TGTGCCAGCAGTGGAGGACAGGGGGCAGCCGGGGAGCTGTTTTTT. Translated: CASSGGQGAAGELFF.